These 32 T cell receptor beta chains were sequenced from one sample in a study of cytomegalovirus exposure and HLA in healthy donors. The PCR employed 60 Vbeta primers together with 13 Jbeta primers. The method was immunoSEQ multiplex PCR; TCRdb's version includes in-frame clones alone and lacks a portion of them. The table includes 70,000 to 85,000 clones, roughly 70% detected once. The sequenced sample was PBMCs. These receptors were taken from a man in his forties in good health and CMV-seropositive.

The J gene is TRBJ2-7, the V gene TRBV4-1, with 8 bases lining up with TRBD2. Per the germline V gene, CDR1 is MGHRA and CDR2 is YSYEKL. The CDR3 is 13 amino acids. After removal of 1 base from V and 6 bases from J, the junction contained 2 bases not matched to a gene. CDR3 sequence (DNA): TGCGCCAGCAGCCAAGCGGGAGGGGCCGAGCAGTACTTC. Its protein is CASSQAGGAEQYF.

The gene calls are TRBV28 and TRBJ2-7; D might be TRBD2 (6 bases). Germline CDR1 and CDR2: MDHEN and SYDVKM. V lost 4 bases to trimming and J lost 2 bases, with 15 bases between them. The CDR3 has 15 residues. CDR3 DNA: TGTGCCAGCAGTTCTCGGGGCGGGGAAACCTACGAGCAGTACTTC. Protein sequence: CASSSRGGETYEQYF.

The chain recombines TRBV14 with TRBJ2-1; 8 bases match TRBD1. The CDR3 extends over 16 amino acids. The germline gives CDR1 SGHDN, CDR2 FVKESK. V lost 6 bases, J lost 5 bases, and 12 bases stayed unmatched. CDR3 residues: CASRGPGGRANNEQFF. DNA of the CDR3: TGTGCCAGCAGGGGCCCAGGGGGCAGGGCCAACAATGAGCAGTTCTTC.

The chain combines TRBV2 with TRBJ1-6; a weak D match, TRBD1 (6 bases). V lost 4 bases and J 8 bases, leaving 18 bases between the germline ends. CDR1 is SNHLY, CDR2 FYNNEI, per germline. The CDR3 has 16 amino acids. The CDR3 nucleotides read TGTGCCAGCAGTGTAATGCGGGCAGGGGCCCATTCACCCCTCCACTTT. This codes for CASSVMRAGAHSPLHF.

In this sample, this clone turned up a few times. Other DNA sequences in the sample encode the same CDR3. The chain joins TRBV11-2 to TRBJ2-3, with 8 bases lining up with TRBD1. The germline CDR1 and CDR2 sequences are SGHAT and FQNNGV. The CDR3 loop spans 14 amino acids. Unmatched junction bases numbered 4, after V lost 5 bases and J lost 3 bases. The CDR3 region has the DNA TGTGCCAGCAGCCCCGGACAGGGAACAGATACGCAGTATTTT. This codes for CASSPGQGTDTQYF.

The chain joins TRBV2 to TRBJ2-7; TRBD2 aligns across 11 bases. V shed 1 base, J shed 4 bases, and the junction held 3 bases outside the gene matches. Looked up from germline, CDR1 is SNHLY and CDR2 is FYNNEI. The length of the CDR3 is 15 residues. CDR3 amino acids: CASSEGGTSGYEQYF. The CDR3 region has the DNA TGTGCCAGCAGTGAAGGCGGGACTAGCGGTTACGAGCAGTACTTC.

This clone has just a few counts. The V gene is TRBV28, the J gene TRBJ1-2, with D possibly TRBD1 on 5 matching bases. CDR1 is MDHEN and CDR2 is SYDVKM in the germline V gene. The CDR3 has 15 amino acids. Trimming took 8 bases from V and 0 from J, leaving 16 bases between them. The CDR3 sequence: CASVLGGLSNYGYTF. The CDR3 DNA follows: TGTGCCAGCGTGCTCGGGGGGTTATCTAACTATGGCTACACCTTC.

This clone turned up a few times. The chain links TRBV27 to TRBJ1-1, with D tentatively TRBD1 (6 bases). The CDR3 is 9 amino acids. The germline V gene has CDR1 MNHEY and CDR2 SMNVEV (reference sequence). V dropped 11 bases and J dropped 10 bases, with 11 bases sitting between them. CDR3 region: CAVLTGAFF. The CDR3 nucleotides are TGTGCCGTGTTGACAGGAGCTTTCTTT.

The rearrangement uses TRBV28 and TRBJ2-7; 10 bases are a match to TRBD2. Per the germline V gene, CDR1 is MDHEN and CDR2 is SYDVKM. After removal of 7 bases from V and 5 bases from J, the junction contained 8 bases not matched to a gene. CDR3 length: 14 amino acids. The CDR3 DNA sequence: TGTGCCAGCAACTTAAGCGGGAGGGGAAACGAGCAGTACTTC. It specifies CASNLSGRGNEQYF. The whole variable domain, remainder taken from reference TRBV28 and TRBJ2-7, is DVKVTQSSRYLVKRTGEKVFLECVQDMDHENMFWYRQDPGLGLRLIYFSYDVKMKEKGDIPEGYSVSREKKERFSLILESASTNQTSMYLCASNLSGRGNEQYFGPGTRLTVT.

The V call is TRBV5-6, the J call TRBJ1-6; 7 bases line up with TRBD1. The V gene's germline CDR1 is SGHDT and CDR2 YYEEEE. J was trimmed by 7 bases and V by 0 bases; bases with no gene match: 4. This CDR3 is built from 15 residues. The CDR3 reads CASSLEGARNSPLHF. Written as DNA, the CDR3 is TGTGCCAGCAGCTTGGAGGGGGCGCGAAATTCACCCCTCCACTTT.

A few counts support this clone. The chain uses TRBV6-5 and TRBJ2-6, with D unclear. Germline-derived CDR1 and CDR2 are MNHEY and SVGAGI. V shed 0 bases and J shed 4 bases, with 7 bases lying between them. This CDR3 spans 15 amino acids. For the CDR3, the DNA is TGTGCCAGCAGTTACTCAGGCAGGGGGGCCAACGTCCTGACTTTC. It specifies CASSYSGRGANVLTF.

The chain combines TRBV6-5 with TRBJ2-7, with 7 nucleotides matching TRBD2. Trimming removed 0 bases from V and 5 bases from J; junction bases left unmatched: 4. CDR3 size: 14 residues. Germline V gives CDR1 MNHEY, CDR2 SVGAGI. CDR3 sequence reads: CASSYSKGRDEQYF. In DNA, the CDR3 is TGTGCCAGCAGTTACTCGAAGGGGAGGGACGAGCAGTACTTC.

The chain carries TRBV5-1 and TRBJ2-7, with a possible D match to TRBD1 (6 bases). Trimming took off 0 bases at V and 2 bases at J, with 9 bases between the two ends. This CDR3 is built from 14 residues. The germline V gene encodes CDR1 SGHRS and CDR2 YFSETQ. CDR3 sequence reads: CASSLDTGPYEQYF. DNA of the CDR3: TGCGCCAGCAGCTTGGACACAGGGCCCTACGAGCAGTACTTC.

V usage is TRBV30 and J usage is TRBJ2-7, with D possibly TRBD2 on 5 matching bases. The CDR3 is made up of 14 amino acids. Trimming left V 6 bases short and J 2 bases short, with 17 bases between. Germline assignment: CDR1 GTSNPN and CDR2 SVGIG (reference sequence). The CDR3 loop is CACHTLGSPYEQYF. The CDR3 DNA reads as TGTGCCTGTCACACGCTGGGGAGCCCCTACGAGCAGTACTTC.

This clone was counted once. The chain links TRBV7-6 to TRBJ2-3; unclear D gene. The length of the CDR3 is 16 residues. CDR1 and CDR2 (germline): SGHVS, FNYEAQ. With 1 base removed from V and 2 bases from J, the gap between germline ends came to 13 bases. This chain's CDR3 is CASSLDGPGVTDTQYF. The CDR3 DNA is TGTGCCAGCAGCTTAGATGGGCCAGGTGTCACAGATACGCAGTATTTT.

CDR3 residues: CASSFGTGGYTGELFF. As DNA, the CDR3 is TGCGCCAGCAGCTTCGGGACAGGGGGCTACACCGGGGAGCTGTTTTTT. The gene calls are TRBV5-1 and TRBJ2-2; 12 nucleotides line up with TRBD1. This CDR3 has 16 residues. J lost 3 bases, V lost 2 bases, and 2 bases had no gene match. The germline V gene encodes CDR1 SGHRS and CDR2 YFSETQ.

V and J are TRBV25-1 and TRBJ2-3; 8 bases agree with TRBD2. Germline-derived CDR1 and CDR2 are MGHDK and SYGVNS. This CDR3 comprises 17 residues. The V gene end was trimmed by 3 bases and the J gene end by 1 base; junction bases not matched to a gene: 9. The CDR3 DNA reads TGTGCCAGCAGTGATCCCGGACGGGGGGGCGGCACAGATACGCAGTATTTT. Its protein is CASSDPGRGGGTDTQYF.

This clone was recorded once. J is TRBJ2-2 and V is TRBV9; TRBD2 aligns across 12 bases. This CDR3 contains 16 residues. CDR1 and CDR2 from the germline V gene are SGDLS and YYNGEE. V lost 4 bases to trimming and J lost 4 bases; unmatched junction nucleotides: 5. CDR3 sequence: CASSPSSGGGTGELFF. DNA for the CDR3: TGTGCCAGCAGCCCCTCTAGCGGGGGGGGCACCGGGGAGCTGTTTTTT.

This clone was detected only a few times. The rearrangement uses TRBV7-9 and TRBJ1-3, with D unclear. CDR1 and CDR2 from the germline V gene are SEHNR and FQNEAQ (reference sequence). V dropped 2 bases and J dropped 0 bases, with 5 bases sitting between them. The CDR3 has 14 residues. The CDR3 protein is CASSLSSSGNTIYF. The CDR3 region has the DNA TGTGCCAGCAGCTTATCCTCCTCTGGAAACACCATATATTTT.

The V call is TRBV15, the J call TRBJ2-3, with a possible D match to TRBD2 (7 bases). CDR3 size: 14 residues. Looked up from germline, CDR1 is LNHNV and CDR2 is YYDKDF (reference sequence). Trimming took off 0 bases at V and 10 bases at J, with 14 bases between the two ends. CDR3: CATSRDIGGESQYF. CDR3 sequence (DNA): TGTGCCACCAGCAGAGATATAGGGGGGGAGTCGCAGTATTTT.

CDR3 sequence: CASISNWNTEAFF. Written as DNA, the CDR3 is TGTGCCAGTATCTCAAACTGGAACACTGAAGCTTTCTTT. The V and J genes are TRBV19 and TRBJ1-1; D is undetermined. This CDR3 spans 13 amino acids. V lost 7 bases, J lost 1 base, and 10 bases lay in between. Germline V gives CDR1 LNHDA, CDR2 SQIVND (reference sequence).

This chain uses TRBV7-8 with TRBJ1-3, with D uncertain. Germline lookup yields CDR1 SGHVS and CDR2 FQNEAQ. The CDR3 spans 16 residues. Trimming cost V 0 bases and J 0 bases, with 9 bases left between them. The CDR3 spells CASSLAPGLSGNTIYF. The CDR3 DNA reads TGTGCCAGCAGCTTAGCGCCAGGCCTCTCTGGAAACACCATATATTTT.

This chain connects TRBV9 to TRBJ2-3; 9 bases agree with TRBD2. The germline gives CDR1 SGDLS, CDR2 YYNGEE. CDR3 length: 16 residues. Trimming took 2 bases from V and 6 from J; bases not matched to a gene: 10. In DNA form, the CDR3 reads TGTGCCAGCAGCGTGACTAGCGGCGCCGCCTTGGATACGCAGTATTTT. Protein: CASSVTSGAALDTQYF.

The J gene is TRBJ1-2, the V gene TRBV5-1; 9 bases line up with TRBD1. Losses at the gene ends were 3 bases for V and 0 bases for J; bases not matched to a gene: 12. Per germline, CDR1 SGHRS and CDR2 YFSETQ. This CDR3 is built from 18 residues. DNA of the CDR3: TGCGCCAGCAGCTCCGGACAGGGGTTAGCCCCCTCTAACTATGGCTACACCTTC. The encoded protein is CASSSGQGLAPSNYGYTF.

This clone was observed a single time. The V call is TRBV6-6, the J call TRBJ1-1; D is possibly TRBD1 (6 bases). This CDR3 has 13 amino acids. The germline CDR1 and CDR2 sequences are MNHNY and SVGAGI (reference sequence). Trimming cost V 8 bases and J 0 bases, with 10 bases left between them. CDR3 nucleotides: TGTGCCAGCCCAGGGGCGCTGAACACTGAAGCTTTCTTT. Encoded protein: CASPGALNTEAFF.

The chain joins TRBV20-1 to TRBJ1-1; a weak D match, TRBD1 (5 bases). The germline V gene has CDR1 DFQATT and CDR2 SNEGSKA (reference sequence). This CDR3 is 11 amino acids long. Trimming stripped 5 bases from V and 11 bases from J, with 15 bases between. CDR3 bases: TGCAGTGCTTTGGTTGGGGGGACGGCTTTCTTT. It yields the protein CSALVGGTAFF.

This clone was observed once. V usage is TRBV28 and J usage is TRBJ1-2; D perhaps matches TRBD1 (5 bases). V dropped 5 bases and J dropped 2 bases, with 21 bases sitting between them. The CDR3 has 17 residues. The germline gives CDR1 MDHEN, CDR2 SYDVKM. Here the CDR3 DNA reads TGTGCCAGCAGTCCCCCCGGGGGACGGACGCTAAACTATGGCTACACCTTC. Translating it yields CASSPPGGRTLNYGYTF.

The chain joins TRBV18 to TRBJ2-3; TRBD2 aligns across 9 bases. Germline CDR1 is KGHSH and CDR2 is LQKENI. The CDR3 is 15 residues long. After removal of 2 bases from V and 3 bases from J, the junction contained 3 bases not matched to a gene. CDR3 sequence (DNA): TGTGCCAGCTCACCAGCGGGGGGGATGACAGATACGCAGTATTTT. Translation gives CASSPAGGMTDTQYF.

The genes are TRBV4-3 and TRBJ1-6; no reliable D call. Germline assignment: CDR1 LGHNA and CDR2 YSLEER. The V end lost 0 bases, the J end lost 0 bases, and 9 bases lay between the germline ends. CDR3 length equals 17 residues. The CDR3 sequence is CASSQDRVPSYNSPLHF. CDR3 coding DNA: TGCGCCAGCAGCCAAGATCGGGTTCCCTCCTATAATTCACCCCTCCACTTT.

J is TRBJ1-1 and V is TRBV7-2; the D is unclear. V was shortened by 4 bases and J by 6 bases, with 18 bases between the two germline ends. Per germline, CDR1 SGHTA and CDR2 FQGNSA. The CDR3 runs 15 residues. CDR3 in DNA: TGTGCCAGCAGCTCCCTCGGGTTAAGGAGAGCTGAAGCTTTCTTT. Translating gives CASSSLGLRRAEAFF.

This sequence joins TRBV7-2 and TRBJ2-3; possibly TRBD2 for D (7 bases). Germline CDR1 and CDR2: SGHTA and FQGNSA. The length of the CDR3 is 14 residues. Deletions cut 7 bases from V and 8 bases from J, with 19 bases between. CDR3 protein: CASTRGGGVGTQYF. The CDR3 DNA is TGTGCCAGCACCCGAGGGGGGGGAGTGGGTACGCAGTATTTT.

This chain links TRBV5-1 with TRBJ2-3; a weak D match, TRBD1 (6 bases). Trimming cost V 5 bases and J 2 bases, with 15 bases left between them. The CDR3 runs to 15 residues. Germline V gene lookup returns CDR1 SGHRS and CDR2 YFSETQ. DNA of the CDR3: TGCGCCAGCAGAAGGCAGGGACACTCCACAGATACGCAGTATTTT. This codes for CASRRQGHSTDTQYF.